The source of this TCR beta chain is a study of T cells in Graves' hyperthyroidism and ophthalmopathy (dated 2019 in TCRdb). Describing the broader study: Peripheral blood samples were taken at initial diagnosis, before any treatment was given. TCR V-J signatures able to tell the groups apart were searched for in a discovery cohort of 90 to 100 patients, of whom roughly 42 had Graves' ophthalmopathy and some 60 had stable Graves' hyperthyroidism. An independent validation cohort of under 20 hyperthyroidism patients and 17 patients who later progressed to ophthalmopathy tested prospective prediction of ophthalmopathy. The approximately 98 discovery patients were randomly divided into training and test sets at a 7:3 ratio. In addition, the study compared T-cell repertoires in thyroid tissue and in blood from about 6 Graves' hyperthyroidism patients. After sampling, hyperthyroidism patients received methimazole starting at 30 mg daily, and ophthalmopathy patients received high-dose intravenous methylprednisolone. The paper describes TCR Vbeta CDR3 sequencing of 130 to 150 peripheral blood samples, made up of 43 ophthalmopathy patients, approximately 73 hyperthyroidism patients and roughly 17 progressor patients.

Ophthalmopathy patients had moderately to severely active disease, with a Clinical Activity Score of 3 or more, a NOSPECS grade of 4 or more, and a disease duration of less than 3 months. The study excluded patients with uncontrolled infections, other autoimmune diseases, pregnancy or lactation. Clinical symptoms, serum thyroxine and TRAb, thyroid ultrasound, and orbital computed tomography formed the basis for the diagnoses. Ficoll-Paque density gradient centrifugation was used to isolate PBMCs from 9.5 to 10 ml of fresh peripheral blood. Trizol reagent was used to extract total RNA, and RNA quality was then checked on an Agilent 2100 Bioanalyzer. What the authors observed across the whole study: In validation, the model predicted progression to ophthalmopathy a median of around six months before onset, with about 64% sensitivity and roughly 73% specificity. Ophthalmopathy was separated from stable hyperthyroidism by a 13 V-J signature model, with around 90% sensitivity and 81% to 82% specificity obtained in cross-validation and 80%/75% obtained in testing. Most expanded thyroid clonotypes (frequency above 0.001) were also detected in blood, a finding suggesting that blood repertoires may reflect thyroid immune responses. No statistical method was used to fix the sample size in advance, and group allocation was not hidden from the investigators.

On this clonotype itself: Its target antigen remains unknown. The input lacks base qualities; no much larger clone sits a single base away.

Relative to germline, V is 0 bases shorter and J is 5 bases shorter, with 16 bases between their ends. Reading the germline V gene gives CDR1 MGHRA and CDR2 YSYEKL. Counted from cysteine to phenylalanine, this CDR3 has 16 amino acids. The entry retains the CDR3 DNA only, 48 bases that are in frame from base 1. Amplification of TCR beta CDR3 regions was carried out from RNA transcripts. The first round of RT-PCR for the TCR CDR3 was performed with the HTBI primer set and the Qiagen OneStep RT-PCR kit. Libraries were constructed in a second round of multiplex PCR, after which size selection and purification were performed. The libraries were sequenced on an Illumina HiSeq2000 using paired-end 100 bp reads. On the authors' methods: SOAPnuke was used to process the raw data, removing reads that contained adapters or uncalled bases, had a mean Phred below 15, or lacked an exact match to the constant primer or identifier. High-quality paired reads were merged using COPE v1.2.5, and each unique nucleotide sequence was defined as a clonotype. Clonotypes were aligned to IMGT TRBV, TRBD and TRBJ reference segments using MiTCR v1.1. Only V-J combinations with frequency above 0.0001, covering approximately 99% of repertoires, were analysed. A TCS score was defined as the ratio of F50 (clonal expansion) to E x V (chaos), with BLOSUM62-based TCRdist applied between CDR3 peptides within each V-J. Welch's t-statistics and random forest reduced 500 to 550 V-J features to 10 to 15, which were used in a naive Bayes classifier (R e1071). Starting from the raw public reads, TCRdb applied fastp trimming at Q25, assembled clones with MiXCR and retained in-frame beta chains. Entries that share a CDR3 protein sequence are merged under the most common genes and DNA. What appears here as the V and J calls and clone size reflects TCRdb's work, not the paper's. The sample records around 500,000 distinct CDR3 sequences, 20% to 25% of which are singletons. The ten largest clonotypes hold around 47% of the sample.

The origin of this receptor is a woman in her 70s with Graves' ophthalmopathy. In this chain, TRBV4-1 is recombined with TRBJ2-5; the D region possibly corresponds to TRBD1 (5 bases align). Sequenced sample: blood. The DNA sequence reads TGCGCCAGCAGCCAAGATGGGGCACGGTTTGGGGAGACCCAGTACTTC. Translated, it gives CASSQDGARFGETQYF.